This T cell receptor beta chain was observed in a study of blood T cells in healthy people across ages. The overall study: Template switching retrieved approximately one barcoded beta molecule for each two T cells.

Trimming took 3 bases from V and 3 from J; bases not matched to a gene: 3. This CDR3 contains 15 residues. Germline loops: CDR1 MDHEN, CDR2 SYDVKM. To note about this clonotype: Antigen specificity is unknown.

The authors ran a second PCR of about 6 to 11 cycles using a sample-barcoded 5' primer and a J-beta primer mix. TCRdb ran MiXCR on the 5' RACE reads and lists one entry per CDR3 protein. The table has 750,000 to 950,000 distinct CDR3 sequences, less than 70% seen once. Study results and limitations: Higher diversity and more naive CD4+ cells were features of long-lived donors, compared to aged donors.

Per-sample yields of isolated PBMCs were at least 6.5 million. The chain is built from TRBV28 and TRBJ2-3; 10 bases map to TRBD1. The TCR was taken from an elderly man in good health. Material for sequencing was blood. The CDR3 coding sequence is TGTGCCAGCAGTTTGACAGGGGGCTTTACAGATACGCAGTATTTT. It is translated as CASSLTGGFTDTQYF.